This record concerns one TCR beta chain sequence. The repertoire was sequenced with immunoSEQ multiplex PCR; TCRdb's copy has only in-frame clones and lacks some. The profile shows approximately 7,600 clones, around 90% of them singletons. The sample comes from a study of blood T cell repertoires in COVID-19. The V segment lost 5 bases and the J segment 7 bases; nucleotides outside the gene matches: 5. The germline gives CDR1 SGHNT, CDR2 YYREEE (reference sequence). The CDR3 extends over 15 amino acids. The chain links TRBV5-4 to TRBJ2-2; 13 nucleotides agree with TRBD2. The origin of this receptor is a human donor in a cohort sampled during active COVID-19. Sequencing was carried out using peripheral blood. The CDR3 DNA reads as TGTGCCAGCAGTAGGACTAGCGGGAGTGACGGGGAGCTGTTTTTT. It translates to CASSRTSGSDGELFF.